This TCR beta chain originates from a study of blood T cell repertoires in COVID-19. Across the whole study: Collection of acute and convalescent COVID-19 samples took place in the United States, Italy and Spain. The analysed material was cDNA or gDNA that came from T cells, B-cell-depleted T cells, or PBMCs.

V shed 5 bases and J 6 bases; nucleotides not matched to a gene: 8. CDR3 length: 15 amino acids. In germline, CDR1 is MGHRA, CDR2 YSYEKL. In the original workflow: Estimation of nucleated cell counts was performed using reference gene primer amplification. The repertoire was sequenced with immunoSEQ multiplex PCR; TCRdb's copy has only in-frame clones and lacks some. The V and J calls and clone size were taken over from that table, and D and trimming were inferred from the DNA. The sample lists under 300,000 clones; less than 90% were seen once. Material for sequencing was peripheral blood. The chain is built from TRBV4-1 and TRBJ1-5; 9 bases align to TRBD1. The receptor's source is a human donor in a cohort sampled during active COVID-19. Here the CDR3 DNA reads TGCGCCAGCAGCGCCGAGGGACAGGGCCGTCAGCCCCAGCATTTT. This sequence encodes CASSAEGQGRQPQHF.